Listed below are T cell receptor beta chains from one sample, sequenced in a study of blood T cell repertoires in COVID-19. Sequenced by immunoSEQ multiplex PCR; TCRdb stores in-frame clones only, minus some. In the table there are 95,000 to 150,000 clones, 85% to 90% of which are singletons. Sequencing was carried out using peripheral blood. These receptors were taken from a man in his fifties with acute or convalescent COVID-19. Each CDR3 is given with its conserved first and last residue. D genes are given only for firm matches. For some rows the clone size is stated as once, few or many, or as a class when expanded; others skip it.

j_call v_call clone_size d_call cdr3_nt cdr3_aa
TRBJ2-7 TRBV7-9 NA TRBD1 TGTGCCAGCAGCTTAAACCGGGACAGGGGAGACGAGCAGTACTTC CASSLNRDRGDEQYF
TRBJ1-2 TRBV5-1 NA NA TGCGCCAGCCAGCTTGGAGGTTTAAGGGTCGTACTGGATGGCTACACCTTC CASQLGGLRVVLDGYTF
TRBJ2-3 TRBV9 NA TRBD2 TGTGCCAGCAGCGGGCTAGCGGGAAGGAGCACAGATACGCAGTATTTT CASSGLAGRSTDTQYF
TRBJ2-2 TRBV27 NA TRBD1 TGTGCCAGCAGTTTAAGGGCAGGGGGATATGGCGCGAGCACCGGGGAGCTGTTTTTT CASSLRAGGYGASTGELFF
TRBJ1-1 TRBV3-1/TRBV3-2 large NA TGTGCCAGTCGAGGCCGAGGCAGGGGTCCTGAAGCTTTCTTT CASRGRGRGPEAFF
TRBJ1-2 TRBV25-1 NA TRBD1 TGTGCCAGCAGGGGGGGACGAGGGGGCATGGCCTATGGCTACACCTTC CASRGGRGGMAYGYTF
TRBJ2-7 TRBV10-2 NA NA TGCGCCAGCAGTTCGGACATCTTCTCCTACGAGCAGTACTTC CASSSDIFSYEQYF
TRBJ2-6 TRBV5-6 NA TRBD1 TGTGCCAGCAGCATCCGGACAGGGGCAGGTGGGGCCAACGTCCTGACTTTC CASSIRTGAGGANVLTF
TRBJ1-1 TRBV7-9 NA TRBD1 TGTGCCAGCAGCCGCCCCTTTACAGGGGAGAACACTGAAGCTTTCTTT CASSRPFTGENTEAFF
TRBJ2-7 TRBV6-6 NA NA TGTGCCAGCAGTTACGGGGCTAACTACGAGCAGTACTTC CASSYGANYEQYF
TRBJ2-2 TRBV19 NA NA TGTGCCAGTAGTATAGGGAGTGCCGGGGAGCTGTTTTTT CASSIGSAGELFF
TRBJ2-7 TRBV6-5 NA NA TGTGCCAGCAGCCGACAGGGAGGATCCTACGAGCAGTACTTC CASSRQGGSYEQYF
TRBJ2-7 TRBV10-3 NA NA TGTGCCATCAACACAAGCGGAGGGTCTTCCGAGCAGTACTTC CAINTSGGSSEQYF
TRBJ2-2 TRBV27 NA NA TGTGCCAGCAAAATTGCCAGGGGTCTCACCGGGGAGCTGTTTTTT CASKIARGLTGELFF
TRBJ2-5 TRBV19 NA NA TGTGCCAGTAGTATCTCTGGGAATAGGGGACAAGAGACCCAGTACTTC CASSISGNRGQETQYF
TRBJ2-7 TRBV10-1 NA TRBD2 TGCGCCAGCAGTGTGACTAGCGGGAGTGTCGACGAGCAGTACTTC CASSVTSGSVDEQYF
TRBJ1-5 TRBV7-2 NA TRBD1 TGTGCCAGCAGCTTATTTCAGGGGGCTCAGCCCCAGCATTTT CASSLFQGAQPQHF
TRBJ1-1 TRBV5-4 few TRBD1 TGTGCCAGCAGCAGACAGGGGAGCACTGAAGCTTTCTTT CASSRQGSTEAFF
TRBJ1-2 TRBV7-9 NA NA TGTGCCAGCAGCCTAGGGGGGGATGGCTACACCTTC CASSLGGDGYTF
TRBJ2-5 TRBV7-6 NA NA TGTGCCAGCAGCCCCACTAGCCCAGAGACCCAGTACTTC CASSPTSPETQYF
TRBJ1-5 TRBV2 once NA TGTGCCAGCAGTGGAGGTTATAGCAATCAGCCCCAGCATTTT CASSGGYSNQPQHF
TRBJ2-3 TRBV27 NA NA TGTGCCAGCACCTCCCCCTCCCGTTTTACTAGCACAGATACGCAGTATTTT CASTSPSRFTSTDTQYF
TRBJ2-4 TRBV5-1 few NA TGCGCCAGCGGTCCGACTGGTAACCAAAACATTCAGTACTTC CASGPTGNQNIQYF
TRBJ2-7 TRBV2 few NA TGTGCCAGCCGGGAGAGGGGCCCCTCCGAGCAGTACTTC CASRERGPSEQYF
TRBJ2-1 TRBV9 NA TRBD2 TGTGCCAGCAGCACTGCCGTGGCTAGCGGAAACAATGAGCAGTTCTTC CASSTAVASGNNEQFF
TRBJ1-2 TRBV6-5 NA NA TGTGCCAGCAGTTTCGACAGATTCTATGGCTACACCTTC CASSFDRFYGYTF
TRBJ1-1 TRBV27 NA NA TGTGCCAGCAGTTTACTTGGGGGCCGCGGAACTGAAGCTTTCTTT CASSLLGGRGTEAFF
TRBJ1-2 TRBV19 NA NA TGTGCCAGTGGAACACAGTCCGCCCTCTATGGCTACACCTTC CASGTQSALYGYTF
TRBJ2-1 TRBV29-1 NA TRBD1 TGCAGCGTTGCAACAGGGGCGAATGAGCAGTTCTTC CSVATGANEQFF
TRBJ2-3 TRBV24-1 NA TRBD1 TGTGCCACCAGTGATTTTGGCAGGGGGCCAGATACGCAGTATTTT CATSDFGRGPDTQYF
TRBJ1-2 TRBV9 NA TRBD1 TGTGCCAGCAGCCCAAACAGGGGTAACTATGGCTACACCTTC CASSPNRGNYGYTF
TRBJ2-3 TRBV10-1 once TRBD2 TGCGCCAGCAGTGAGTCGGTAAACGGGAGGGCCGGTACAGATACGCAGTATTTT CASSESVNGRAGTDTQYF
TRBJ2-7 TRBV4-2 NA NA TGTGCCAGCAGCCAAGTGGGGGGGGCCTTGACCTACGAGCAGTACTTC CASSQVGGALTYEQYF
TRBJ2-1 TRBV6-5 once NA TGTGCCAGCAGTTCCGGGGGAAGAGATGAGCAGTTCTTC CASSSGGRDEQFF
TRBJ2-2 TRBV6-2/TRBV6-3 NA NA TGTGCCAGCAGTTTCAGGGGGGCCGGGGAGCTGTTTTTT CASSFRGAGELFF
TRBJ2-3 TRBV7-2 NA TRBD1 TGTGCCAGCAGCTACCGGACAGGGGGCGCCACAGATACGCAGTATTTT CASSYRTGGATDTQYF
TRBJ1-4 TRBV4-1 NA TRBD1 TGCGCCAGCAGCTTCTCCGGGACAGGGGGCGCCCCCGCAACTAATGAAAAACTGTTTTTT CASSFSGTGGAPATNEKLFF
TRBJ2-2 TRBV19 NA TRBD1 TGTGCCAGTAGTATTCGGGACAGGGGGAACACCGGGGAGCTGTTTTTT CASSIRDRGNTGELFF
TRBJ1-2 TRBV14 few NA TGTGCCAGCAGCCAAGATATGTCAGGAATCCATGGCTACACCTTC CASSQDMSGIHGYTF
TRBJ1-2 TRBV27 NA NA TGTGCCAGCAGTCCCTCTGGAGGGTTGAGCTATGGCTACACCTTC CASSPSGGLSYGYTF